In this sample, the clone carrying this T cell receptor beta chain turned up a few times. As yet, its antigen is unknown. PCR was performed using 60 Vbeta and 13 Jbeta primers. Sequenced by immunoSEQ multiplex PCR; TCRdb stores in-frame clones only, minus some. The data hold around 220,000 clones, with approximately 80% observed a single time. This entry is derived from a study of cytomegalovirus exposure and HLA in healthy donors. Study-level information: Previous work identified roughly 110 million unique TCR beta sequences from around 170 million T cells. Study-level results: A later analysis reportedly found fewer N-insertions in an Asian-associated ancestry cluster than the roughly 700-donor mean. Later on, an analysis found that several of the most significant clusters appeared to be linked to common viral pathogens, which included parvovirus B19. In a later analysis, CMV-associated beta chains were mostly HLA-associated, it appeared.

Germline V CDR1 and CDR2: LNHDA, SQIVND (reference sequence). Trimming cost V 7 bases and J 5 bases, with 14 bases left between them. CDR3 length equals 13 residues. Sequenced material: PBMCs. The chain recombines TRBV19 with TRBJ1-2; D possibly corresponds to TRBD1 (6 bases). This clonotype originated in a man aged 35 to 55 in good health and CMV-seronegative. The CDR3 protein is CASNTGKGYGYTF. The CDR3 DNA reads as TGTGCCAGTAATACAGGGAAAGGATATGGCTACACCTTC.